This T cell receptor (beta chain) derives from a study of blood T cells in healthy people across ages. General study points: Strong correlation existed between TCR beta diversity and naive T cell percentage.

Note on this clonotype: Its antigen is unidentified.

Alongside a J-beta primer mix, a sample-barcoded 5' primer served in a second PCR lasting about 7 to 11 cycles. A tag from a template-switch adaptor with 12 random nucleotides marked each cDNA molecule. MiXCR was run by TCRdb on the 5' RACE reads, yielding one entry per CDR3 protein. This sample has 850,000 to 1,000,000 distinct CDR3 sequences, with 45% to 50% found just once. The sample consisted of blood. The receptor comes from a man aged 25-45 years in good health.

The CDR3, as DNA: TGCGCCAGCAGCCAAGAGTCATGGGGGGTCTCTGGGGCCAACGTCCTGACTTTC. Its protein is CASSQESWGVSGANVLTF. The gene calls are TRBV4-3 and TRBJ2-6, with D possibly TRBD2 on 6 matching bases. The V gene lost 0 bases and the J gene lost 0 bases, with 12 bases spanning the gap. The CDR3 runs to 18 residues. In germline, CDR1 is LGHNA, CDR2 YSLEER.